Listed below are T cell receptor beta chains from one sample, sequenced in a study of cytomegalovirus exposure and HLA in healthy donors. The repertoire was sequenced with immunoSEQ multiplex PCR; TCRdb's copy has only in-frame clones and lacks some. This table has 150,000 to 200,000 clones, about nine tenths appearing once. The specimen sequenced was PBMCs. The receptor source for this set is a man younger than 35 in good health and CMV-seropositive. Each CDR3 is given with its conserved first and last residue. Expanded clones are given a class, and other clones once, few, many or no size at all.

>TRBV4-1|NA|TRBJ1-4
CASSQERGRGTPSNEKLFF
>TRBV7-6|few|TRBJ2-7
CASSLLTGDSYEQYF
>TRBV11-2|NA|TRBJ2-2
CASTQGGAPGELFF
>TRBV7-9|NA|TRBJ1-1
CASSLGTENTEAFF
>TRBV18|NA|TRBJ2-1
CASSLAGTGVGNEQFF
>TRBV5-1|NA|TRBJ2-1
CASSSSGAYNEQFF
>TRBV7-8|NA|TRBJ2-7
CASRAGEREQYF
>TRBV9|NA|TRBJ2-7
CASSGGLGYEQYF
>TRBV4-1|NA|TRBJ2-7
CASSQDELTGGEQYF
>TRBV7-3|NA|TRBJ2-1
CASSPVRTNYNEQFF
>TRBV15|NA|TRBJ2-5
CATSRGRGFEETQYF